The T cell receptor beta chain described here comes from a study of blood T cell repertoires in COVID-19 (dated by TCRdb to about 2020). Context from the whole study: The collaborator samples originated in the United States, Italy and Spain and spanned the acute and convalescent phases of COVID-19. Sample metadata almost always included a de-identified subject ID, COVID-19 status, age in years and sex. Subjects who had been exposed to COVID-19, were actively infected with it, or had recovered from it provided the deeply sampled blood TCRbeta repertoires that made up the dataset. A freely available public database, intended as a resource for researchers studying the immune response to SARS-CoV-2, is where the repertoires were released. HLA class I and class II types, where available, came from metadata supplied by the sample provider rather than from assay-based typing. The prospective study material was composed of cDNA or gDNA derived from T cells, B-cell-depleted T cells, or PBMCs. The samples were drawn from the first 160 participants of the ongoing ImmuneRACE study and from 1,254 subjects provided by 6 global collaborators.

On this clone: Its specific antigen is unknown. A junction end diverges from the germline sequence, so it may reflect a read error.

Overall study results and their limits: The quantity of clinical and demographic metadata differed by source and by participant and was supplied without curation.

The germline V gene encodes CDR1 SGHNT and CDR2 YYREEE (reference sequence). The CDR3 holds 9 amino acids from the cysteine to the phenylalanine. Solely the CDR3 DNA is kept, with 27 bases framed from the first base. The collaborating institutions used their own protocols to collect whole blood in K2EDTA tubes. For TCRbeta analysis, collaborator samples were shipped as frozen whole blood, as isolated PBMCs, or as DNA extracted from either sample type. The immunoSEQ Assay, a bias-controlled multiplex PCR, was used to amplify TCRbeta CDR3 regions from genomic DNA. The study's own analysis went as follows. The number of nucleated cells in each sample was estimated from the amplification of reference gene primers within the assay. Sequence reads were collapsed and filtered to measure the absolute abundance of every unique TCRbeta CDR3 rearrangement. For each sample, productive Simpson clonality was calculated by taking the square root of Simpson's diversity index across productive rearrangements. TCRdb stores this immuneACCESS table with in-frame sequences only. Part of the clones is absent; in the studies checked, under half of the shortfall reflects unresolved V genes, and no reason is known for the rest. The V and J calls and the clone size are those of that table, but D and trimming were determined from the DNA. The sample includes roughly 200,000 clones, with approximately 83% observed a single time. 1.5% of the sample goes to the ten largest clones.

The chain employs TRBV5-4 and TRBJ2-7; a tentative D match to TRBD2 spans 6 bases. The sample consisted of peripheral blood. The origin of this receptor is a human donor in a cohort sampled during active COVID-19. At the DNA level, the sequence is TGTGCCAGCAGCTCCTTGCTAGCGTTC. It codes for CASSSLLAF.